This is a list of T cell receptor beta chains from one sample in a study of blood T cell repertoires in COVID-19. Assay used: immunoSEQ multiplex PCR; TCRdb lists only in-frame clones, some missing. Seen here are around 230,000 clones, about nine tenths observed once, and the top ten hold roughly 3.4%. The sequenced material came from PBMCs or T cells enriched from blood (not recorded which). These receptors all stem from a middle-aged woman with acute COVID-19. The CDR3 runs from the conserved cysteine through the conserved F or W. The D gene is left open where the match is weak. Clone size is stated in some rows and not others, as once, few, many or a class when expanded.

d_gene: TRBD2; abundance: .; j_gene: TRBJ2-1; v_gene: TRBV24-1; CDR3nt: TGTGCCACCAGCCAGTCGGGACTAGCGGTCGGTGAGCAGTTCTTC; CDR3aa: CATSQSGLAVGEQFF
d_gene: TRBD2; abundance: .; j_gene: TRBJ2-1; v_gene: TRBV7-3; CDR3nt: TGTGCCAGCCAGGCACGAGCGGGGGGCTCCCCTTATAATGAGCAGTTCTTC; CDR3aa: CASQARAGGSPYNEQFF
d_gene: .; abundance: .; j_gene: TRBJ1-2; v_gene: TRBV6-5; CDR3nt: TGTGCCAGCAGATTGTACGCAGGTGGCTACACCTTC; CDR3aa: CASRLYAGGYTF
d_gene: .; abundance: .; j_gene: TRBJ1-5; v_gene: TRBV30; CDR3nt: TGTGCCTGGAGTGAGGGAGTGGGTCAGCCCCAGCATTTT; CDR3aa: CAWSEGVGQPQHF
d_gene: TRBD2; abundance: .; j_gene: TRBJ2-3; v_gene: TRBV3-1/TRBV3-2; CDR3nt: TGTGCCAGCAGGGTCAGCGGGGGGGCCAGAGATACGCAGTATTTT; CDR3aa: CASRVSGGARDTQYF
d_gene: .; abundance: .; j_gene: TRBJ1-5; v_gene: TRBV7-8; CDR3nt: TGTGCCAGCAGCTCGCGGGGGGGAAGTAATCAGCCCCAGCATTTT; CDR3aa: CASSSRGGSNQPQHF
d_gene: TRBD2; abundance: .; j_gene: TRBJ2-3; v_gene: TRBV25-1; CDR3nt: TGTGCCAGCAGCGCAGCGGGGGGTACGGATACGCAGTATTTT; CDR3aa: CASSAAGGTDTQYF
d_gene: TRBD1; abundance: .; j_gene: TRBJ1-1; v_gene: TRBV2; CDR3nt: TGTGCCAGCAGGGTGACAGGGGGGAGCACTGAAGCTTTCTTT; CDR3aa: CASRVTGGSTEAFF
d_gene: .; abundance: .; j_gene: TRBJ1-1; v_gene: TRBV5-1; CDR3nt: TGCGCCAGCAGCTTGCAATTGTCCAGGGGCGAAGATACTGAAGCTTTCTTT; CDR3aa: CASSLQLSRGEDTEAFF
d_gene: .; abundance: .; j_gene: TRBJ1-5; v_gene: TRBV5-8; CDR3nt: TGTGCCAGCAGGCACTACAGACAGCGTGATGATAGCAATCAGCCCCAGCATTTT; CDR3aa: CASRHYRQRDDSNQPQHF
d_gene: .; abundance: .; j_gene: TRBJ1-1; v_gene: TRBV29-1; CDR3nt: TGCAGCGTTGTCCGGCAGGGCACTGAAGCTTTCTTT; CDR3aa: CSVVRQGTEAFF
d_gene: .; abundance: .; j_gene: TRBJ2-2; v_gene: TRBV9; CDR3nt: TGTGCCAGCAGCTATGGAGGGGTGGGCACCGGGGAGCTGTTTTTT; CDR3aa: CASSYGGVGTGELFF
d_gene: TRBD2; abundance: few; j_gene: TRBJ2-2; v_gene: TRBV30; CDR3nt: TGTGCCTGGAGTGGACTAGCGGGGGCCGGGGAGCTGTTTTTT; CDR3aa: CAWSGLAGAGELFF
d_gene: .; abundance: .; j_gene: TRBJ1-3; v_gene: TRBV6-5; CDR3nt: TGTGCCAGCACACAGGGTTCTACTGGAAACACCATATATTTT; CDR3aa: CASTQGSTGNTIYF
d_gene: .; abundance: .; j_gene: TRBJ1-5; v_gene: TRBV10-2; CDR3nt: TGCGCCAGCGCAGAAAATAGCAATCAGCCCCAGCATTTT; CDR3aa: CASAENSNQPQHF
d_gene: TRBD2; abundance: .; j_gene: TRBJ2-3; v_gene: TRBV27; CDR3nt: TGTGCCAGCAGTTTGAGGCCTAGCGGGGGGGCGGGAGATACGCAGTATTTT; CDR3aa: CASSLRPSGGAGDTQYF
d_gene: .; abundance: .; j_gene: TRBJ1-6; v_gene: TRBV25-1; CDR3nt: TGTGCCAGCAGTGAGGCCCGAGGTGGGGGCAATTCACCCCTCCACTTT; CDR3aa: CASSEARGGGNSPLHF
d_gene: .; abundance: .; j_gene: TRBJ1-5; v_gene: TRBV19; CDR3nt: TGTGCCAGTAGTATAGGACAGAGCAATCAGCCCCAGCATTTT; CDR3aa: CASSIGQSNQPQHF
d_gene: TRBD1; abundance: .; j_gene: TRBJ1-1; v_gene: TRBV29-1; CDR3nt: TGCAGCTCGACATTATCAGGGGGCACTGAAGCTTTCTTT; CDR3aa: CSSTLSGGTEAFF
d_gene: .; abundance: .; j_gene: TRBJ2-1; v_gene: TRBV24-1; CDR3nt: TGTGCCACCAGTGACTGGACAGAGAATGAGCAGTTCTTC; CDR3aa: CATSDWTENEQFF
d_gene: .; abundance: .; j_gene: TRBJ2-3; v_gene: TRBV9; CDR3nt: TGTGCCAGCAGCCCCAGCAGGGCAGATACGCAGTATTTT; CDR3aa: CASSPSRADTQYF
d_gene: TRBD2; abundance: .; j_gene: TRBJ2-5; v_gene: TRBV6-5; CDR3nt: TGTGCCAGCAGGAGAAGCGGGGGGGCGCAAGAGACCCAGTACTTC; CDR3aa: CASRRSGGAQETQYF
d_gene: .; abundance: .; j_gene: TRBJ1-1; v_gene: TRBV7-2; CDR3nt: TGTGCCAGCAGCCTAGTCAGCAGGGGCACTGAAGCTTTCTTT; CDR3aa: CASSLVSRGTEAFF
d_gene: .; abundance: .; j_gene: TRBJ2-3; v_gene: TRBV7-9; CDR3nt: TGTGCCAGCAGCTTAGGTAGATCTAGCACAGATACGCAGTATTTT; CDR3aa: CASSLGRSSTDTQYF
d_gene: TRBD1; abundance: .; j_gene: TRBJ1-1; v_gene: TRBV19; CDR3nt: TGTGCCAGTAGTAACAGGGGGGCGCGGACTGAAGCTTTCTTT; CDR3aa: CASSNRGARTEAFF
d_gene: TRBD1; abundance: .; j_gene: TRBJ1-1; v_gene: TRBV6-5; CDR3nt: TGTGCCAGCAGTTTTAACAGGGGGATCACTGAAGCTTTCTTT; CDR3aa: CASSFNRGITEAFF
d_gene: TRBD1; abundance: .; j_gene: TRBJ1-1; v_gene: TRBV7-8; CDR3nt: TGTGCCAGCACCCGACAGGGGGCGGACACTGAAGCTTTCTTT; CDR3aa: CASTRQGADTEAFF
d_gene: TRBD1; abundance: .; j_gene: TRBJ2-4; v_gene: TRBV7-9; CDR3nt: TGTGCCAGCAGCCCGATCAGGCCCGGACAGGGGAAGGTCAAAAACATTCAGTACTTC; CDR3aa: CASSPIRPGQGKVKNIQYF
d_gene: TRBD1; abundance: .; j_gene: TRBJ1-1; v_gene: TRBV5-1; CDR3nt: TGCGCCAGCAGCGCGACAGGGCTGAACACTGAAGCTTTCTTT; CDR3aa: CASSATGLNTEAFF
d_gene: TRBD1; abundance: once; j_gene: TRBJ1-3; v_gene: TRBV4-3; CDR3nt: TGCGCCAGCAGCCAATCGACAGGGTCGTCCGGAAACACCATATATTTT; CDR3aa: CASSQSTGSSGNTIYF
d_gene: .; abundance: .; j_gene: TRBJ2-3; v_gene: TRBV28; CDR3nt: TGTGCCAGCAGTTTATTAGGGGCGAACACAGATACGCAGTATTTT; CDR3aa: CASSLLGANTDTQYF
d_gene: TRBD1; abundance: few; j_gene: TRBJ1-5; v_gene: TRBV18; CDR3nt: TGTGCCAGCTCAAGGGACAGGGAGAAAGGTCAGCCCCAGCATTTT; CDR3aa: CASSRDREKGQPQHF
d_gene: TRBD1; abundance: .; j_gene: TRBJ1-4; v_gene: TRBV7-9; CDR3nt: TGTGCCAGCAGCTCAAGGACAGGGTTGGATGAAAAACTGTTTTTT; CDR3aa: CASSSRTGLDEKLFF
d_gene: TRBD1; abundance: .; j_gene: TRBJ1-1; v_gene: TRBV18; CDR3nt: TGTGCCAGCTCACCGGGGCGGACAGGTTTCGGAACTGAAGCTTTCTTT; CDR3aa: CASSPGRTGFGTEAFF
d_gene: .; abundance: .; j_gene: TRBJ1-2; v_gene: TRBV2; CDR3nt: TGTGCCAGCAGACGGGAAACTAACTATGGCTACACCTTC; CDR3aa: CASRRETNYGYTF
d_gene: .; abundance: .; j_gene: TRBJ1-2; v_gene: TRBV11-2; CDR3nt: TGTGCCAGCAGCTCCCCGGGCGGGTTGGGCTACACCTTC; CDR3aa: CASSSPGGLGYTF
d_gene: .; abundance: .; j_gene: TRBJ1-4; v_gene: TRBV7-9; CDR3nt: TGTGCCAGCAGCTTCATCCGAGGAGAAGAAAAACTGTTTTTT; CDR3aa: CASSFIRGEEKLFF
d_gene: .; abundance: .; j_gene: TRBJ1-2; v_gene: TRBV11-2; CDR3nt: TGTGCCAGCAGCGCGACCCCGTGGCGGGGAAACTATGGCTACACCTTC; CDR3aa: CASSATPWRGNYGYTF
d_gene: .; abundance: .; j_gene: TRBJ1-3; v_gene: TRBV13; CDR3nt: TGTGCCAGCAGCTTCGGGAGGTCTGGAAACACCATATATTTT; CDR3aa: CASSFGRSGNTIYF
d_gene: TRBD1; abundance: .; j_gene: TRBJ1-2; v_gene: TRBV7-8; CDR3nt: TGTGCCAGCAGCGGCGGACAGGGGTTTGGCTACACCTTC; CDR3aa: CASSGGQGFGYTF
d_gene: .; abundance: .; j_gene: TRBJ2-3; v_gene: TRBV5-1; CDR3nt: TGCGCCAGCACCCCAGGGGCAGATACGCAGTATTTT; CDR3aa: CASTPGADTQYF
d_gene: TRBD1; abundance: .; j_gene: TRBJ1-4; v_gene: TRBV2; CDR3nt: TGTGCCAGCACTTTGGGACAGGGGACAACTAATGAAAAACTGTTTTTT; CDR3aa: CASTLGQGTTNEKLFF
d_gene: .; abundance: .; j_gene: TRBJ1-3; v_gene: TRBV9; CDR3nt: TGTGCCAGCAGCGAACAGGGCCCAGCTACCCCTGGAAACACCATATATTTT; CDR3aa: CASSEQGPATPGNTIYF
d_gene: TRBD1; abundance: .; j_gene: TRBJ2-7; v_gene: TRBV5-5; CDR3nt: TGTGCCAGCAGCTTCACAGGGGACGAGCAGTACTTC; CDR3aa: CASSFTGDEQYF
d_gene: .; abundance: once; j_gene: TRBJ2-3; v_gene: TRBV11-3; CDR3nt: TGTGCCAGCCAACCGGGGACTCTAGCGCAGGATACGCAGTATTTT; CDR3aa: CASQPGTLAQDTQYF
d_gene: TRBD1; abundance: .; j_gene: TRBJ1-1; v_gene: TRBV29-1; CDR3nt: TGCAGCGTGAGACAGGGGACGATGAACACTGAAGCTTTCTTT; CDR3aa: CSVRQGTMNTEAFF
d_gene: .; abundance: .; j_gene: TRBJ1-1; v_gene: TRBV5-6; CDR3nt: TGTGCCAGCAGCGTACCGGGGGTCGGGGAGGACACTGAAGCTTTCTTT; CDR3aa: CASSVPGVGEDTEAFF
d_gene: .; abundance: .; j_gene: TRBJ2-1; v_gene: TRBV7-2; CDR3nt: TGTGCCAGCAGCCCCGGGACACTGAACAATGAGCAGTTCTTC; CDR3aa: CASSPGTLNNEQFF
d_gene: .; abundance: .; j_gene: TRBJ1-1; v_gene: TRBV19; CDR3nt: TGTGCCAGCAGGTTTCTACAAAAGACCGAAGCTTTCTTT; CDR3aa: CASRFLQKTEAFF
d_gene: TRBD2; abundance: .; j_gene: TRBJ2-1; v_gene: TRBV7-2; CDR3nt: TGTGCCAGCAGCTTAGGTAGTAGCGGGGGGCAGAATGAGCAGTTCTTC; CDR3aa: CASSLGSSGGQNEQFF
d_gene: .; abundance: once; j_gene: TRBJ2-5; v_gene: TRBV5-8; CDR3nt: TGTGCCAGCAGCTTGCAGGGGAGAGAGACCCAGTACTTC; CDR3aa: CASSLQGRETQYF
d_gene: TRBD1; abundance: .; j_gene: TRBJ1-3; v_gene: TRBV6-5; CDR3nt: TGTGCCAGCAGTTCAACAGGGGCGGGCGGAAACACCATATATTTT; CDR3aa: CASSSTGAGGNTIYF
d_gene: TRBD1; abundance: .; j_gene: TRBJ2-1; v_gene: TRBV9; CDR3nt: TGTGCCAGCAGCCCGCGACAGGGAATTTACAATGAGCAGTTCTTC; CDR3aa: CASSPRQGIYNEQFF
d_gene: TRBD1; abundance: .; j_gene: TRBJ1-5; v_gene: TRBV2; CDR3nt: TGTGCCAGCAGGGACAGGGATGGGCACAATCAGCCCCAGCATTTT; CDR3aa: CASRDRDGHNQPQHF
d_gene: TRBD1; abundance: .; j_gene: TRBJ1-1; v_gene: TRBV5-1; CDR3nt: TGCGCCAGCAGCGGCCGGACAGGAGGGAACACTGAAGCTTTCTTT; CDR3aa: CASSGRTGGNTEAFF
d_gene: .; abundance: .; j_gene: TRBJ1-1; v_gene: TRBV27; CDR3nt: TGTGCCAGCAGTTTTCGGGGCACTGAAGCTTTCTTT; CDR3aa: CASSFRGTEAFF
d_gene: .; abundance: .; j_gene: TRBJ1-1; v_gene: TRBV3-1/TRBV3-2; CDR3nt: TGTGCCAGCAGCCTCCCTGGGAGGAACACTGAAGCTTTCTTT; CDR3aa: CASSLPGRNTEAFF
d_gene: TRBD1; abundance: .; j_gene: TRBJ1-2; v_gene: TRBV12-3/TRBV12-4; CDR3nt: TGTGCCAGCAGTGAACAGGGGGCGCGGAGCTACACCTTC; CDR3aa: CASSEQGARSYTF